One sample yielded the 27 T cell receptor beta chains listed below, sequenced in a study of blood T cell repertoires in COVID-19 (TCRdb year 2020). Receptor amplification or capture employed the immunoSEQ multiplex PCR assay. As stored in TCRdb, this immuneACCESS dataset retains in-frame rearrangements with V and J assigned. A fraction of the clones does not appear; measured against another copy, unresolved V genes explain less than half of the discrepancy, and the remainder lacks a known reason. The sample data list 80,000 to 100,000 clones, and around 88% of these were observed just once. The ten largest make up around 2.1% of the sample. The sequenced sample was peripheral blood. These receptors were obtained from a man in his forties or fifties with COVID-19, enrolled during active disease.

The chain is built from TRBV28 and TRBJ2-3, with TRBD1 as a possible D gene (5 bases). The V end lost 2 bases, the J end lost 3 bases, and 9 bases lay between the germline ends. This CDR3 is built from 14 residues. Germline loops: CDR1 MDHEN, CDR2 SYDVKM. The CDR3 is CASSLPGFTDTQYF. In DNA form, the CDR3 reads TGTGCCAGCAGTTTACCAGGGTTTACAGATACGCAGTATTTT.

This chain uses TRBV4-1 with TRBJ1-5; the D gene is possibly TRBD1 (5 bases). CDR1 and CDR2 (germline): MGHRA, YSYEKL. Trimming cost V 0 bases and J 2 bases, with 17 bases left between them. This CDR3 is built from 18 residues. DNA for the CDR3: TGCGCCAGCAGCCAAGACGGAAAGGGGCCGATGGGCAATCAGCCCCAGCATTTT. It yields the protein CASSQDGKGPMGNQPQHF.

This rearrangement joins TRBV12-3 or TRBV12-4 to TRBJ1-2; possibly TRBD1 for D (5 bases). V lost 5 bases, J lost 8 bases, and 9 bases lay in between. The CDR3 totals 11 residues. The CDR3 DNA reads TGTGCCAGCAGTGGGGCTGGAGGCTACACCTTC. It yields the protein CASSGAGGYTF.

CDR3 sequence (DNA): TGCGCCAGCAGCTTATCAACAGGGGGGTCCTACGAGCAGTACTTC. It codes for CASSLSTGGSYEQYF. J is TRBJ2-7 and V is TRBV5-1, with 8 bases identical to TRBD1. With V trimmed by 2 bases and J by 1 base, 5 bases remained unmatched. Germline V gene sequence: CDR1 SGHRS, CDR2 YFSETQ. The CDR3 is 15 amino acids.

The V and J genes are TRBV19 and TRBJ1-2, with 9 bases lining up with TRBD1. V shed 7 bases and J 4 bases; nucleotides not matched to a gene: 4. The CDR3 has 13 amino acids. Germline CDR1 reads LNHDA; CDR2 reads SQIVND (reference sequence). The CDR3 loop is CASNLDRGYGYTF. The CDR3 bases are TGTGCCAGTAACCTGGACAGGGGCTATGGCTACACCTTC. The whole variable domain, filled in from reference TRBV19 and TRBJ1-2, reads DGGITQSPKYLFRKEGQNVTLSCEQNLNHDAMYWYRQDPGQGLRLIYYSQIVNDFQKGDIAEGYSVSREKKESFPLTVTSAQKNPTAFYLCASNLDRGYGYTFGSGTRLTVV.

The chain combines TRBV5-1 with TRBJ1-2; 8 nucleotides align to TRBD1. After removal of 4 bases from V and 5 bases from J, the junction contained 4 bases not matched to a gene. The CDR3 length is 13 residues. Per germline, CDR1 SGHRS and CDR2 YFSETQ. The CDR3 protein is CASSPRTGYGYTF. The CDR3 DNA reads TGCGCCAGCAGCCCCCGGACAGGGTATGGCTACACCTTC. Looking up the rest from reference TRBV5-1 and TRBJ1-2 gives the full variable domain: KAGVTQTPRYLIKTRGQQVTLSCSPISGHRSVSWYQQTPGQGLQFLFEYFSETQRNKGNFPGRFSGRQFSNSRSEMNVSTLELGDSALYLCASSPRTGYGYTFGSGTRLTVV.

This clone was observed once. The gene calls are TRBV28 and TRBJ1-2; tentatively, D is TRBD1 (5 bases). The CDR3 is 14 residues long. Trimming shortened V by 0 bases and J by 7 bases, and 12 bases separated the two germline ends. From germline, CDR1 is MDHEN and CDR2 SYDVKM. CDR3 sequence reads: CASSLWPQGGGYTF. In nucleotides, the CDR3 is TGTGCCAGCAGTTTATGGCCCCAGGGAGGTGGCTACACCTTC.

The V and J genes are TRBV6-1 and TRBJ1-5; weak D call: TRBD1 (5 bases). Germline V gene sequence: CDR1 MNHNS, CDR2 SASEGT. Trimming removed 3 bases from V and 1 base from J, with 13 bases in between. The CDR3 totals 16 residues. As DNA, the CDR3 is TGTGCCAGCAGTGATTTTGGGGCACGAAGCAATCAGCCCCAGCATTTT. It yields the protein CASSDFGARSNQPQHF.

The CDR3 DNA sequence: TGTGCCACCGAGGGGCAGGGGGACACTGAAGCTTTCTTT. Its protein product is CATEGQGDTEAFF. The J gene is TRBJ1-1, the V gene TRBV3-1 (or the pseudogene TRBV3-2), with TRBD1 identical over 7 bases. Unmatched junction bases numbered 8, after V lost 10 bases and J lost 3 bases. Germline V lookup: CDR1 LGHDT, CDR2 YNNKEL (reference sequence). There are 13 residues in the CDR3.

This chain's CDR3 is CASSNPGGTEAFF. Written as DNA, the CDR3 is TGTGCCAGCAGTAACCCAGGGGGAACTGAAGCTTTCTTT. V is TRBV6-5 and J is TRBJ1-1; 7 positions agree with TRBD1. The CDR3 length is 13 residues. Germline V lookup: CDR1 MNHEY, CDR2 SVGAGI. V lost 5 bases to trimming and J lost 5 bases; unmatched junction nucleotides: 5.

The gene calls are TRBV7-8 and TRBJ1-5; perhaps TRBD1 as D (6 bases). CDR1 is SGHVS, CDR2 FQNEAQ, per germline. The V end was cut by 4 bases, the J end by 4 bases, with 11 bases between. The CDR3 has 14 amino acids. CDR3 in amino acids: CASSSQGFNQPQHF. CDR3 coding DNA: TGTGCCAGCAGCTCTCAGGGGTTTAATCAGCCCCAGCATTTT.

The chain employs TRBV3-1 (or the pseudogene TRBV3-2) and TRBJ2-5; the D gene is possibly TRBD2 (6 bases). CDR1 is LGHDT, CDR2 YNNKEL, per germline (reference sequence). This CDR3 has 15 residues. Trimming removed 0 bases from V and 5 bases from J, with 13 bases in between. DNA for the CDR3: TGTGCCAGCAGCCAAGATATGATGGGGAGGGAGACCCAGTACTTC. Translating gives CASSQDMMGRETQYF.

The chain couples TRBV30 to TRBJ1-3; D is unresolved. Trimming left V 0 bases short and J 0 bases short, with 12 bases between. Germline V gene data show CDR1 as GTSNPN and CDR2 as SVGIG (reference sequence). The CDR3 has 16 amino acids. CDR3 sequence: CAWSVLGGRSGNTIYF. The CDR3 nucleotides read TGTGCCTGGAGTGTACTAGGCGGACGCTCTGGAAACACCATATATTTT.

The rearrangement links TRBV2 to TRBJ2-2; possible D gene TRBD1, 5 bases. The CDR3 runs 15 residues. V lost 5 bases, J lost 4 bases, and 14 bases lay in between. Germline CDR1 and CDR2: SNHLY and FYNNEI. In DNA, the CDR3 is TGTGCCAGCAGTCCCGCAGGGTGGAGCACCGGGGAGCTGTTTTTT. Residues: CASSPAGWSTGELFF.

V is TRBV4-1 and J is TRBJ1-5, with no clear D. The ends were cut back, 1 base at V and 5 bases at J, with 9 bases in the middle. Germline V gene data show CDR1 as MGHRA and CDR2 as YSYEKL. The CDR3 is made up of 14 amino acids. The CDR3 loop reads CASSQVEGYQPQHF. DNA for the CDR3: TGCGCCAGCAGCCAAGTGGAGGGTTATCAGCCCCAGCATTTT.

The V and J genes are TRBV7-9 and TRBJ1-2; unclear D gene. Trimming took 6 bases from V and 6 from J, leaving 17 bases between them. CDR1 SEHNR and CDR2 FQNEAQ come from the germline V gene (reference sequence). The CDR3 contains 14 residues. The CDR3 DNA reads TGTGCCAGCAGTCAAAGAAGGGAGGGTCATGGCTACACCTTC. Protein product: CASSQRREGHGYTF.

The gene calls are TRBV11-3 and TRBJ2-3; D not certain. Trimming took 3 bases from V and 7 from J, leaving 8 bases between them. CDR3 length: 12 amino acids. CDR1 SGHNT and CDR2 YENEEA come from the germline V gene. The CDR3 protein is CASSFGENTQYF. The CDR3, as DNA: TGTGCCAGCAGCTTCGGAGAGAATACGCAGTATTTT. Combining the CDR3 with reference TRBV11-3 and TRBJ2-3 gives the whole variable domain EAGVVQSPRYKIIEKKQPVAFWCNPISGHNTLYWYLQNLGQGPELLIRYENEEAVDDSQLPKDRFSAERLKGVDSTLKIQPAELGDSAVYLCASSFGENTQYFGPGTRLTVL.

This chain joins TRBV6-5 and TRBJ1-2; a weak D match, TRBD1 (6 bases). The germline V gene encodes CDR1 MNHEY and CDR2 SVGAGI. The CDR3 contains 12 residues. V was cut by 6 bases and J by 8 bases, with 13 bases left in between. The CDR3 DNA sequence: TGTGCCAGCAGGCGGGGGGCGCAAGGCTACACCTTC. This encodes CASRRGAQGYTF.

Concerning this clone: One end of the junction is discordant with germline, which a read error may explain. The gene calls are TRBV7-7 and TRBJ1-4, with 9 positions matching TRBD1. Germline CDR1 SSHAT, CDR2 FNYEAQ (reference sequence). The CDR3 extends over 14 amino acids. The CDR3 DNA sequence: TGTGCTAGCAGCCCCGGGACAGGGATCGAAAAACTGTTTTTT. This gives the protein CASSPGTGIEKLFF.

This chain joins TRBV10-1 and TRBJ2-7; maybe TRBD2 (7 bases). This CDR3 has 14 residues. Germline V CDR1 and CDR2: WNHNN, SYGVQD (reference sequence). The V gene lost 8 bases and the J gene lost 0 bases, with 14 bases spanning the gap. The CDR3 sequence: CASGEGGSSYEQYF. Here the CDR3 DNA reads TGCGCCAGCGGGGAGGGGGGGAGCTCCTACGAGCAGTACTTC.

The rearrangement uses TRBV30 and TRBJ2-7, with 7 bases aligning to TRBD1. The CDR3 sequence is 12 residues long. V shed 3 bases, J shed 7 bases, and the junction held 6 bases outside the gene matches. Germline V gives CDR1 GTSNPN, CDR2 SVGIG (reference sequence). Here the CDR3 DNA reads TGTGCCTGGAGCCCTAACAGGGGAGAGCAGTACTTC. The encoded protein is CAWSPNRGEQYF.

The chain combines TRBV11-2 with TRBJ2-3; 10 bases agree with TRBD2. CDR3 size: 16 residues. In germline, CDR1 is SGHAT, CDR2 FQNNGV. The trim removed 5 bases at V and 5 bases at J, leaving 10 bases unmatched. The CDR3 bases are TGTGCCAGCAGCCGTCGAATAGCGGGGGGATTAGATACGCAGTATTTT. Its protein product is CASSRRIAGGLDTQYF.

The chain combines TRBV12-3 or TRBV12-4 with TRBJ1-2; D is perhaps TRBD1 (6 bases). This CDR3 contains 13 residues. V was clipped by 6 bases and J by 7 bases, with 15 bases between them. CDR3 protein: CASSLPGGPGYTF. CDR3 nucleotide sequence: TGTGCCAGCAGCCTGCCGGGGGGCCCTGGCTACACCTTC.

This clone was detected only a few times. The chain joins TRBV2 to TRBJ1-2, with D unresolved. This CDR3 is built from 13 residues. The V gene's germline CDR1 is SNHLY and CDR2 FYNNEI. Trimming pared 2 bases from V and 8 bases from J, leaving 12 bases between. DNA for the CDR3: TGTGCCAGCAGTGAAATCCGTCTACGGGGCTACACCTTC. Its translation is CASSEIRLRGYTF.

The rearrangement joins TRBV3-1 (or the pseudogene TRBV3-2) to TRBJ2-1; perhaps TRBD1 as D (6 bases). Germline V gives CDR1 LGHDT, CDR2 YNNKEL (reference sequence). The CDR3 is 17 residues long. V lost 0 bases and J lost 9, with 21 bases in between. The CDR3 nucleotides are TGTGCCAGCAGCCAAGATGCGGTCGGCAGGGGCGTGGGTGAGCAGTTCTTC. Translation gives CASSQDAVGRGVGEQFF.

V usage is TRBV12-3 or TRBV12-4 and J usage is TRBJ1-2; D gene uncertain. CDR3 length equals 13 residues. Trimming left V 3 bases short and J 7 bases short, with 12 bases between. CDR3 bases: TGTGCCAGCAGTTTGAGGGAGTACGCTGGCTACACCTTC. Translating gives CASSLREYAGYTF.

The J gene is TRBJ1-1, the V gene TRBV11-2; possible D gene TRBD1, 6 bases. CDR3 length: 13 amino acids. V was trimmed by 3 bases and J by 1 base, leaving 6 bases between them. The germline V gene has CDR1 SGHAT and CDR2 FQNNGV. Here the CDR3 reads CASSLTGNTEAFF. DNA for the CDR3: TGTGCCAGCAGCTTGACAGGGAACACTGAAGCTTTCTTT.